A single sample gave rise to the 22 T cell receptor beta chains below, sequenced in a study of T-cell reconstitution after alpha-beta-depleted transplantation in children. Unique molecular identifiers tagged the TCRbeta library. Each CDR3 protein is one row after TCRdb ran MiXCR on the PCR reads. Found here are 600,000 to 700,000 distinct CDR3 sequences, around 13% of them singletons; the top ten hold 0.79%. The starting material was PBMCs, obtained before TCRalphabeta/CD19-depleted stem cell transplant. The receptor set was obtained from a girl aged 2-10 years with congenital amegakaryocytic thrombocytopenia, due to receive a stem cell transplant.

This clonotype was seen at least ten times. The CDR3 here is CASSAGPGTDTQYF. The CDR3 nucleotides read TGTGCCAGCAGCGCCGGACCAGGCACAGATACGCAGTATTTT. The chain links TRBV7-2 to TRBJ2-3; D remains unclear. Trimming stripped 5 bases from V and 1 base from J, with 10 bases between. The CDR3 loop spans 14 amino acids. Looked up from germline, CDR1 is SGHTA and CDR2 is FQGNSA.

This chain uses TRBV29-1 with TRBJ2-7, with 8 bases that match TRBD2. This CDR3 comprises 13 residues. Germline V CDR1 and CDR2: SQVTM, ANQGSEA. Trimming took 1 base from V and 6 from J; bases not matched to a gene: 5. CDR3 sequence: CSVEAGGRIEQYF. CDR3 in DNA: TGCAGCGTTGAAGCGGGAGGGCGAATCGAGCAGTACTTC.

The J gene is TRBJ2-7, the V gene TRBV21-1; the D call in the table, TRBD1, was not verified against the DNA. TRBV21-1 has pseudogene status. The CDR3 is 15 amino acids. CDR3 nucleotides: TGTGCCAGCGCAACGGATGACAGGGGGCTCTACGAGCAGTACTTC. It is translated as CASATDDRGLYEQYF.

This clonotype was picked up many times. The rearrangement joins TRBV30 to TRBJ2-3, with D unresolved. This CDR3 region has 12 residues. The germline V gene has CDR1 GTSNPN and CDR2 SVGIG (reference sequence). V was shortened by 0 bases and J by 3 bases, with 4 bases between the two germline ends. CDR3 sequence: CAWSVRTDTQYF. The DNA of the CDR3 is TGTGCCTGGAGTGTACGAACAGATACGCAGTATTTT. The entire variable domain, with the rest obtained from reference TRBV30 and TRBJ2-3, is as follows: SQTIHQWPATLVQPVGSPLSLECTVEGTSNPNLYWYRQAAGRGLQLLFYSVGIGQISSEVPQNLSASRPQDRQFILSSKKLLLSDSGFYLCAWSVRTDTQYFGPGTRLTVL.

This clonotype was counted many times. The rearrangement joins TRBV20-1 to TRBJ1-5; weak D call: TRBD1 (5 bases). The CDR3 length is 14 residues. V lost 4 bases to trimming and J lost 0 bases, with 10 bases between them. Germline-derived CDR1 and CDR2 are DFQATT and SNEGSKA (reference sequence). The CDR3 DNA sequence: TGCAGTGCTACAGGGATCTATAGCAATCAGCCCCAGCATTTT. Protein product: CSATGIYSNQPQHF.

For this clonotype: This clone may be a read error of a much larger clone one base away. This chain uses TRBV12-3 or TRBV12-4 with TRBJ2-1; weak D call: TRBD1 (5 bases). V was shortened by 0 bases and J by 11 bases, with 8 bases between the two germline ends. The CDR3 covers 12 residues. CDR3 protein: CASSLAGRQQFF. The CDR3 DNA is TGTGCCAGCAGTTTAGCGGGGCGGCAGCAGTTCTTC.

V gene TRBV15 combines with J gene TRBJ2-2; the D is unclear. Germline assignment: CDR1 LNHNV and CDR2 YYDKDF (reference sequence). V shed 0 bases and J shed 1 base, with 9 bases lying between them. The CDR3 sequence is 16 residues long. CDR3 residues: CATSRDQHLNTGELFF. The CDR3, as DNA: TGTGCCACCAGCAGAGATCAACACCTGAACACCGGGGAGCTGTTTTTT.

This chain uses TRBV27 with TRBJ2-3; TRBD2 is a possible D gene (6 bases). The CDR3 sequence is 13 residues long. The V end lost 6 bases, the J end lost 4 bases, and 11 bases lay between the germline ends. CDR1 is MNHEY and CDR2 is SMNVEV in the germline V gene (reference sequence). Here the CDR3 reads CASRDYTSDTQYF. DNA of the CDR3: TGTGCCAGCAGGGACTACACATCAGATACGCAGTATTTT.

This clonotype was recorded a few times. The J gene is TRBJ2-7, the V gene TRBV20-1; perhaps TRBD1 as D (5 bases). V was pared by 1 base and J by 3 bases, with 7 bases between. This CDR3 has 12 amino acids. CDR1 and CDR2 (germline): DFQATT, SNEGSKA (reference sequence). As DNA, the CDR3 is TGCAGTGCTAGAGGGACAAACTACGAGCAGTACTTC. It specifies CSARGTNYEQYF.

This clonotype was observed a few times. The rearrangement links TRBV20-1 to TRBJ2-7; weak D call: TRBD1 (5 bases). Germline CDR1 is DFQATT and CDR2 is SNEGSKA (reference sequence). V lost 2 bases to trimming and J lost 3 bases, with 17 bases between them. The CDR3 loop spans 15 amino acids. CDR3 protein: CSARQAHDRDYEQYF. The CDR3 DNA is TGCAGTGCTAGACAAGCCCACGACAGAGACTACGAGCAGTACTTC.

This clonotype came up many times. The CDR3 loop reads CSAGPREREDTQYF. DNA of the CDR3: TGCAGTGCTGGTCCGCGGGAGAGGGAAGATACGCAGTATTTT. The chain combines TRBV20-1 with TRBJ2-3; the match to TRBD2 covers 7 bases. CDR3 length: 14 residues. Germline-derived CDR1 and CDR2 are DFQATT and SNEGSKA (reference sequence). V lost 5 bases, J lost 5 bases, and 10 bases stayed unmatched.

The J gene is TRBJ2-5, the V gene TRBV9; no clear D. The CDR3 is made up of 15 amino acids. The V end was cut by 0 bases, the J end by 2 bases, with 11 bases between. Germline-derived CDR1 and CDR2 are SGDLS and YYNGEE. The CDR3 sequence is CASSVGMVTQETQYF. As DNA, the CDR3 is TGTGCCAGCAGCGTAGGGATGGTGACACAAGAGACCCAGTACTTC. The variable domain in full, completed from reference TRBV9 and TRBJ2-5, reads DSGVTQTPKHLITATGQRVTLRCSPRSGDLSVYWYQQSLDQGLQFLIQYYNGEERAKGNILERFSAQQFPDLHSELNLSSLELGDSALYFCASSVGMVTQETQYFGPGTRLLVL.

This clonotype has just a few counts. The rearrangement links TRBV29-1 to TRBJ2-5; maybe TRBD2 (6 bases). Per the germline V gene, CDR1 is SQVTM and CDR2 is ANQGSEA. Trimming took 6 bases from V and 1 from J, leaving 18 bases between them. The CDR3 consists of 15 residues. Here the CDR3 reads CSVNVIREPQETQYF. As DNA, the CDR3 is TGCAGCGTAAACGTCATCCGGGAGCCCCAAGAGACCCAGTACTTC.

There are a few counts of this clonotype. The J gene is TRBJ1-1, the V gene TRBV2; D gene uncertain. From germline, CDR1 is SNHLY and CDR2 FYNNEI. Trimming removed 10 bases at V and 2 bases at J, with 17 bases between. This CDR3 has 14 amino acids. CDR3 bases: TGTGCCACCTCGACCCAAAGACAAAACACTGAAGCTTTCTTT. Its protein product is CATSTQRQNTEAFF. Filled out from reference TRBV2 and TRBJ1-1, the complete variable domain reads EPEVTQTPSHQVTQMGQEVILRCVPISNHLYFYWYRQILGQKVEFLVSFYNNEISEKSEIFDDQFSVERPDGSNFTLKIRSTKLEDSAMYFCATSTQRQNTEAFFGQGTRLTVV.

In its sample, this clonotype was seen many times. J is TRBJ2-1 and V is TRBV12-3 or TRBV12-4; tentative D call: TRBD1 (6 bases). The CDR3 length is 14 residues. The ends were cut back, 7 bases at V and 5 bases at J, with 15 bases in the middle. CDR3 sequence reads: CASNRDTINNEQFF. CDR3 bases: TGTGCCAGCAACAGGGATACGATTAACAATGAGCAGTTCTTC.

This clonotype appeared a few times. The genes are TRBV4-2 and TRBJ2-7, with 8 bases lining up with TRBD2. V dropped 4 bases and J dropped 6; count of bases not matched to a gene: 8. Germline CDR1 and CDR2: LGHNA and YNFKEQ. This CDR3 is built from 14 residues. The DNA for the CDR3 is TGTGCCAGCAGCCCACCCGGGACTAGTCCCGAGCAGTACTTC. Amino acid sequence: CASSPPGTSPEQYF.

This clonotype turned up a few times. The CDR3 loop is CGIPGLAGVDTQYF. The CDR3 DNA reads TGCGGCATCCCGGGACTAGCGGGAGTAGATACGCAGTATTTT. V gene TRBV20-1 combines with J gene TRBJ2-3; 14 bases agree with TRBD2. The CDR3 sequence is 14 residues long. The V gene's germline CDR1 is DFQATT and CDR2 SNEGSKA (reference sequence).

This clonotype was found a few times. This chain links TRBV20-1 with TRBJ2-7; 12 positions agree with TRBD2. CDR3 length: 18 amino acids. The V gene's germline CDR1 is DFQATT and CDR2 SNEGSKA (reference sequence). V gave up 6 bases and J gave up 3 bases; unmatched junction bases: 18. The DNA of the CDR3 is TGCAGTGCCACCGCCCCGCTAGCGGGAGGGCCAGTTATCTACGAGCAGTACTTC. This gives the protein CSATAPLAGGPVIYEQYF.

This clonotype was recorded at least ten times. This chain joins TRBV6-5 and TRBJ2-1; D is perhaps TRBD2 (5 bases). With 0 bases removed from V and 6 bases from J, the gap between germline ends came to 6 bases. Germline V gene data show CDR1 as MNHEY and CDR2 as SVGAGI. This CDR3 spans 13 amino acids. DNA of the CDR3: TGTGCCAGCAGTTACTCGGAGGTCAATGAGCAGTTCTTC. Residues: CASSYSEVNEQFF.

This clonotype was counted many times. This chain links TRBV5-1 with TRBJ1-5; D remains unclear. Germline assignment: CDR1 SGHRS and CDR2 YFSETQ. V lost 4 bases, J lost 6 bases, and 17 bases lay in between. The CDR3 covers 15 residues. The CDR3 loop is CASSTMGMSGQPQHF. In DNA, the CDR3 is TGCGCCAGCAGCACCATGGGGATGTCGGGTCAGCCCCAGCATTTT.

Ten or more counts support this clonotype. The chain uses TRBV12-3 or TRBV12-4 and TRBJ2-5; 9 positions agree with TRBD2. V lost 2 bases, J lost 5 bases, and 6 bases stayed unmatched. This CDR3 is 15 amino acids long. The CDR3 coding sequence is TGTGCCAGCAGTTTATTATCTAGCGGGATGGAGACCCAGTACTTC. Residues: CASSLLSSGMETQYF.

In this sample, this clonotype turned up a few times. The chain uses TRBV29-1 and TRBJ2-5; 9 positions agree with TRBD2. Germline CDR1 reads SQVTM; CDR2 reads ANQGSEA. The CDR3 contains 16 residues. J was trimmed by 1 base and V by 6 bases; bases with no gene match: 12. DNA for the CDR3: TGCAGCGTCCCTTACAGACTAGCGGCCACCCAAGAGACCCAGTACTTC. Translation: CSVPYRLAATQETQYF.